This T cell receptor (beta chain) is from a study of identical twins. The study, taken as a whole, reports: Out-of-frame alpha sequences shared by twins were enriched for low generation probability.

TCRdb re-called the 5' RACE reads through MiXCR, storing one row per CDR3 protein. The table includes hundreds of thousands of distinct CDR3 sequences, more than 9% detected once. Germline V CDR1 and CDR2: DFQATT, SNEGSKA (reference sequence). The CDR3 totals 13 residues. Trimming took 7 bases from V and 0 from J, leaving 9 bases between them. In the case of this clonotype: What it recognizes is unknown.

This same sample was also taken into another study, of yellow fever vaccine responses in identical twins.

The sequence derives from a woman younger than 35 in good health. V gene TRBV20-1 combines with J gene TRBJ2-2, with D possibly being TRBD1 (6 bases). Input material: CD8+ T cells sorted from blood. The CDR3 bases are TGCAGTGTCTGGGACACGAACACCGGGGAGCTGTTTTTT. Encoded protein: CSVWDTNTGELFF.